The 7 T cell receptor beta chains below were found in one sample sequenced in a study of T cell responses to AZD1222 COVID-19 vaccine. Assay: immunoSEQ multiplex PCR; the TCRdb copy retains only in-frame clones and omits some. The profile shows roughly 45,000 clones, 75% to 90% of them singletons. Sequencing was performed on peripheral blood, taken 28 days after the second AZD1222 dose. The receptors were gathered from an adult who received the AZD1222 COVID-19 vaccine.

The chain links TRBV1 to TRBJ2-2; the table calls TRBD1, which could not be checked here. TRBV1 is marked as a pseudogene. This CDR3 contains 17 residues. The DNA for the CDR3 is TGCACCAGCCGACTATGGGGACAGGGGTGTTTCACCGGGGAGCTGTTTTTT. It codes for CTSRLWGQGCFTGELFF.

The chain is built from TRBV9 and TRBJ1-2; D is possibly TRBD1 (5 bases). V was cut by 4 bases and J by 13 bases, with 20 bases left in between. Per the germline V gene, CDR1 is SGDLS and CDR2 is YYNGEE. The CDR3 runs to 13 residues. The CDR3 region has the DNA TGTGCCAGCAGCACACTACCCAGGGCAGGAGCCACCTTC. It encodes CASSTLPRAGATF.

The chain recombines TRBV7-6 with TRBJ2-7; D is possibly TRBD1 (7 bases). This CDR3 contains 15 residues. From germline, CDR1 is SGHVS and CDR2 FNYEAQ. V was cut by 1 base and J by 3 bases, with 13 bases left in between. The CDR3 DNA reads as TGTGCCAGCAGCTTAGGGTCAGGGGGGATCTACGAGCAGTACTTC. Protein: CASSLGSGGIYEQYF.

This clone is a singleton in its sample. The chain joins TRBV14 to TRBJ1-1, with unresolved D. The V gene's germline CDR1 is SGHDN and CDR2 FVKESK. The V end lost 1 base, the J end lost 6 bases, and 9 bases lay between the germline ends. This CDR3 has 13 amino acids. The DNA for the CDR3 is TGTGCCAGCAGCCAAGGACTGCAAGCTGAAGCTTTCTTT. Encoded protein: CASSQGLQAEAFF.

This rearrangement joins TRBV12-3 or TRBV12-4 to TRBJ1-1, with TRBD1 as a possible D gene (5 bases). Trimming stripped 2 bases from V and 6 bases from J, with 7 bases between. This CDR3 is 12 amino acids long. CDR3 in DNA: TGTGCCAGCAGTTTACGACAGTCTGAAGCTTTCTTT. This gives the protein CASSLRQSEAFF.

This clone has a handful of counts. The V and J genes are TRBV30 and TRBJ1-2, with D perhaps matching TRBD1 (6 bases). CDR3 length equals 12 residues. V dropped 5 bases and J dropped 1 base, with 8 bases sitting between them. CDR1 GTSNPN and CDR2 SVGIG come from the germline V gene (reference sequence). CDR3 sequence reads: CAWGQINYGYTF. For the CDR3, the DNA is TGTGCCTGGGGACAGATTAACTATGGCTACACCTTC.

V usage is TRBV9 and J usage is TRBJ2-1; tentative D call: TRBD1 (5 bases). Germline CDR1 reads SGDLS; CDR2 reads YYNGEE. V lost 2 bases to trimming and J lost 6 bases, with 18 bases between them. This CDR3 comprises 16 residues. CDR3 DNA: TGTGCCAGCAGCGTCCTACAGGTCCTCGAGGTCAATGAGCAGTTCTTC. Its translation is CASSVLQVLEVNEQFF.